One T cell receptor (beta chain) is described in this entry. What antigen it recognizes has not been identified. One base away there is no much larger clone; base qualities are not given. The sample comes from a study of cytomegalovirus exposure and HLA in healthy donors (TCRdb year 2017). Concerning the study at large: The 650 to 750 repertoires of the first cohort and the roughly 110 validation repertoires were produced on the same platform, according to a later analysis. In addition to the first cohort of 650 to 750 subjects, a separate validation cohort of some 120 different subjects was used. To predict cytomegalovirus infection status, the study brought together high-throughput TCR immunosequencing, statistical association of individual TCRs with disease status, and machine learning. The aim of the study was to test whether cataloging public T cell receptors could identify signatures of past pathogen exposure. Study-level results and caveats: In a later analysis, TCRs clustered in the first cohort were found to also tend to co-occur in the roughly 120 validation repertoires, with 94% of cluster scores above 0. The study listed 150 to 200 TCR beta chains as associated with cytomegalovirus. While some public TCRs were present in many individuals, most TCR sequences turned up only very rarely across donors. In vitro tests confirmed that a few of the cytomegalovirus-associated TCR beta chains recognize cytomegalovirus antigens. The validation cohort had no HLA typing available for a later analysis, so co-occurrence within that cohort was assessed over all 120 repertoires. It was suggested by the authors that the approach could potentially be generalized to other disease states and immunological phenotypes. The classifier was reported to diagnose cytomegalovirus status with high specificity and sensitivity in both the original and validation cohorts.

In the germline V gene (reference sequence), CDR1 corresponds to SGHNT and CDR2 to YYREEE. V and J are trimmed by 4 bases and 3 bases, and the gene matches miss 8 bases of the junction. The CDR3, from cysteine to phenylalanine, totals 18 residues. The DNA shown is the 54-base CDR3, in frame from base 1. Donors formed part of the validation cohort, which comprised 120 subjects and was distinct from the first cohort of roughly 600 subjects. Library preparation employed the immunoSEQ multiplex PCR assay. On the study's bioinformatics: A statistical classification framework was developed to diagnose cytomegalovirus status using the catalog of TCR beta chain sequences. The source is immuneACCESS, and TCRdb retained only in-frame sequences with V and J called. Part of the clones is not carried over; for the studies checked, unresolved V genes explain less than half of this, and the remainder is unexplained. For V, J and clone size, that table is used; D and trimming come from the DNA. The table for this sample lists roughly 60,000 clones; roughly 96% of them were counted only once. Approximately 0.95% of the sample lies in the top ten.

The chain uses TRBV5-4 and TRBJ2-3; 16 nucleotides in the junction match TRBD2. The specimen was PBMCs. The sequence came from a man in his late teens or twenties in good health and CMV-seronegative. The DNA reads as follows: TGTGCCAGCAGCCGGGGGACTAGCGGGAGGGCCGGGACAGATACGCAGTATTTT. The encoded protein is CASSRGTSGRAGTDTQYF.